The present entry profiles one T cell receptor beta chain with its context. Its specificity is not known. Into CD45RA+ naive and CD45RA-negative memory subsets, the CD4+ cells were split. This entry comes from a study of shared clonotypes between healthy human individuals. Assay execution proceeded at the deep level. Clones were read by immunoSEQ multiplex PCR, and TCRdb kept only the in-frame ones, dropping some. The sample shows 2 million to 2.5 million clones, more than 85% of them seen only once. Study-wide results and caveats: The donor pool, a small one, limited the genetic and exposure-history diversity represented.

The TCR comes from a man younger than 35 in good health. Some clones in this sample may be carry-over from other donors' samples. Sequencing was carried out using naive CD4+ T cells from PBMCs. Subset specified: CD45RA+ positively selected.

The CDR3 DNA is TGTGCCAGCAACCGGGCAGGACTTACCGGGGAGCTGTTTTTT. Translating it yields CASNRAGLTGELFF. This chain uses TRBV11-2 with TRBJ2-2, with TRBD2 as a possible D gene (5 bases). V was shortened by 7 bases and J by 5 bases, with 14 bases between the two germline ends. The CDR3 totals 14 residues. Per germline, CDR1 SGHAT and CDR2 FQNNGV.